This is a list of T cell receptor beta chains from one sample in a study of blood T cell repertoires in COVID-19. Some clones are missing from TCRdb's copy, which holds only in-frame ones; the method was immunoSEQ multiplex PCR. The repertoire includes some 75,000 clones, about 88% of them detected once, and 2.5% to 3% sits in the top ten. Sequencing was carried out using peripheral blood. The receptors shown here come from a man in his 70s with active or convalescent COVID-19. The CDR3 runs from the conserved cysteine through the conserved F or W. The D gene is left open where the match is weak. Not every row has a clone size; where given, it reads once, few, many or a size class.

CDR3aa: CASSLTRQGGNSYEQYF; CDR3nt: TGTGCCAGCAGCTTAACCCGACAGGGGGGTAATTCCTACGAGCAGTACTTC; abundance: few; v_gene: TRBV7-9; j_gene: TRBJ2-7; d_gene: TRBD1
CDR3aa: CASSPWTSEVNEQFF; CDR3nt: TGTGCCAGCAGCCCGTGGACTAGCGAAGTAAATGAGCAGTTCTTC; abundance: NA; v_gene: TRBV4-2; j_gene: TRBJ2-1; d_gene: TRBD2
CDR3aa: CASSLQAGGRNYGYTF; CDR3nt: TGTGCCAGCAGCTTACAAGCGGGGGGGAGAAACTATGGCTACACCTTC; abundance: few; v_gene: TRBV7-8; j_gene: TRBJ1-2; d_gene: NA
CDR3aa: CASSYGRPGFNTEAFF; CDR3nt: TGTGCCAGCAGTTACGGGAGACCCGGGTTTAACACTGAAGCTTTCTTT; abundance: NA; v_gene: TRBV6-5; j_gene: TRBJ1-1; d_gene: NA
CDR3aa: CASSETGQGMRRGLGYEQYF; CDR3nt: TGCGCCAGCAGTGAGACTGGACAGGGGATGCGTAGGGGACTAGGTTACGAGCAGTACTTC; abundance: NA; v_gene: TRBV10-2; j_gene: TRBJ2-7; d_gene: NA
CDR3aa: CASSSPTPNYEQYF; CDR3nt: TGTGCCAGCAGTTCACCGACACCAAACTACGAGCAGTACTTC; abundance: NA; v_gene: TRBV6-5; j_gene: TRBJ2-7; d_gene: NA
CDR3aa: CASTLIRGPNTEAFF; CDR3nt: TGTGCCAGCACCCTTATTAGGGGGCCGAACACTGAAGCTTTCTTT; abundance: NA; v_gene: TRBV11-2; j_gene: TRBJ1-1; d_gene: TRBD1
CDR3aa: CASSQRVGQNTGELFF; CDR3nt: TGCGCCAGCAGCCAACGAGTTGGTCAGAACACCGGGGAGCTGTTTTTT; abundance: NA; v_gene: TRBV5-1; j_gene: TRBJ2-2; d_gene: NA
CDR3aa: CASSSQSYNEQFF; CDR3nt: TGTGCCAGCAGCTCACAGTCCTACAATGAGCAGTTCTTC; abundance: NA; v_gene: TRBV11-3; j_gene: TRBJ2-1; d_gene: NA
CDR3aa: CAWSWGPGLASNEQFF; CDR3nt: TGTGCCTGGAGTTGGGGACCGGGACTAGCGAGCAATGAGCAGTTCTTC; abundance: NA; v_gene: TRBV30; j_gene: TRBJ2-1; d_gene: TRBD2
CDR3aa: CASSSFASGRYNEQFF; CDR3nt: TGTGCCAGCAGTTCATTCGCTAGCGGCCGATACAATGAGCAGTTCTTC; abundance: NA; v_gene: TRBV28; j_gene: TRBJ2-1; d_gene: TRBD2
CDR3aa: CASSDSSRGTEAFF; CDR3nt: TGTGCTAGCAGTGACTCGTCTAGAGGAACTGAAGCTTTCTTT; abundance: NA; v_gene: TRBV6-4; j_gene: TRBJ1-1; d_gene: NA
CDR3aa: CSVEDPQAQETQYF; CDR3nt: TGCAGCGTTGAAGATCCACAGGCCCAAGAGACCCAGTACTTC; abundance: NA; v_gene: TRBV29-1; j_gene: TRBJ2-5; d_gene: NA
CDR3aa: CASSVGRVSNEKLFF; CDR3nt: TGTGCCAGCAGCGTAGGTCGGGTATCCAATGAAAAACTGTTTTTT; abundance: NA; v_gene: TRBV9; j_gene: TRBJ1-4; d_gene: NA
CDR3aa: CASSQGRGMYTQYF; CDR3nt: TGTGCCAGCAGCCAAGGGCGGGGGATGTATACGCAGTATTTT; abundance: NA; v_gene: TRBV3-1/TRBV3-2; j_gene: TRBJ2-3; d_gene: TRBD2
CDR3aa: CASSLRDSSYNEQFF; CDR3nt: TGTGCCAGCAGCCTTCGGGACAGCTCCTACAATGAGCAGTTCTTC; abundance: NA; v_gene: TRBV7-2; j_gene: TRBJ2-1; d_gene: TRBD1
CDR3aa: CASSRGRAETQYF; CDR3nt: TGTGCCAGCTCAAGGGGAAGGGCAGAGACCCAGTACTTC; abundance: NA; v_gene: TRBV18; j_gene: TRBJ2-5; d_gene: NA
CDR3aa: CASSFSGSGANVLTF; CDR3nt: TGCGCCAGCAGCTTTAGCGGCTCTGGGGCCAACGTCCTGACTTTC; abundance: NA; v_gene: TRBV5-1; j_gene: TRBJ2-6; d_gene: NA
CDR3aa: CASSGQGARNSPLHF; CDR3nt: TGTGCCAGCTCAGGACAGGGGGCGAGGAATTCACCCCTCCACTTT; abundance: NA; v_gene: TRBV18; j_gene: TRBJ1-6; d_gene: TRBD1
CDR3aa: CASSLPSGGQGGASEQYF; CDR3nt: TGCGCCAGCAGCTTGCCCTCCGGGGGGCAGGGCGGGGCCTCCGAGCAGTACTTC; abundance: NA; v_gene: TRBV5-1; j_gene: TRBJ2-7; d_gene: NA
CDR3aa: CASSPATSGEKLFF; CDR3nt: TGTGCCAGCTCACCCGCGACAAGTGGGGAAAAACTGTTTTTT; abundance: NA; v_gene: TRBV18; j_gene: TRBJ1-4; d_gene: NA
CDR3aa: CASSGLTGPGGTDTQYF; CDR3nt: TGTGCCAGCAGCGGCCTAACAGGGCCCGGGGGCACAGATACGCAGTATTTT; abundance: NA; v_gene: TRBV5-5; j_gene: TRBJ2-3; d_gene: NA
CDR3aa: CAIRDGLAGNQETQYF; CDR3nt: TGTGCCATCAGAGACGGACTAGCGGGAAACCAAGAGACCCAGTACTTC; abundance: NA; v_gene: TRBV10-3; j_gene: TRBJ2-5; d_gene: TRBD2
CDR3aa: CASSSSDTGDTEAFF; CDR3nt: TGCGCCAGCAGCTCGTCCGATACAGGGGACACTGAAGCTTTCTTT; abundance: NA; v_gene: TRBV5-1; j_gene: TRBJ1-1; d_gene: TRBD1
CDR3aa: CASSLTAGGPRDTQYF; CDR3nt: TGTGCCAGCAGTTTGACAGCGGGAGGACCCCGGGATACGCAGTATTTT; abundance: NA; v_gene: TRBV27; j_gene: TRBJ2-3; d_gene: TRBD2
CDR3aa: CASGAGVDTGELFF; CDR3nt: TGTGCCAGCGGGGCGGGAGTCGACACCGGGGAGCTGTTTTTT; abundance: NA; v_gene: TRBV9; j_gene: TRBJ2-2; d_gene: TRBD2
CDR3aa: CASSPGTGRVGNQPQHF; CDR3nt: TGTGCCAGCTCACCCGGGACAGGCAGAGTTGGCAATCAGCCCCAGCATTTT; abundance: NA; v_gene: TRBV18; j_gene: TRBJ1-5; d_gene: TRBD1
CDR3aa: CASSFEGRSTDTQYF; CDR3nt: TGCGCCAGCAGCTTTGAGGGAAGGAGCACAGATACGCAGTATTTT; abundance: few; v_gene: TRBV5-1; j_gene: TRBJ2-3; d_gene: NA
CDR3aa: CASSSLRATNEKLFF; CDR3nt: TGTGCCAGCAGCTCCCTCCGAGCAACTAATGAAAAACTGTTTTTT; abundance: NA; v_gene: TRBV7-9; j_gene: TRBJ1-4; d_gene: NA
CDR3aa: CAISAAEGQPQHF; CDR3nt: TGTGCCATCAGTGCGGCTGAGGGTCAGCCCCAGCATTTT; abundance: NA; v_gene: TRBV10-3; j_gene: TRBJ1-5; d_gene: NA
CDR3aa: CASSEGTSGVFTGELFF; CDR3nt: TGTGCCAGCAGTGAAGGAACAAGCGGGGTTTTTACCGGGGAGCTGTTTTTT; abundance: NA; v_gene: TRBV6-1; j_gene: TRBJ2-2; d_gene: TRBD2
CDR3aa: CASRGLAGYNEQFF; CDR3nt: TGTGCCAGCAGAGGACTAGCGGGGTACAATGAGCAGTTCTTC; abundance: NA; v_gene: TRBV6-5; j_gene: TRBJ2-1; d_gene: TRBD2
CDR3aa: CASSLEGLAGGLDEQFF; CDR3nt: TGCGCCAGCAGCTTGGAGGGACTAGCGGGAGGGCTTGATGAGCAGTTCTTC; abundance: NA; v_gene: TRBV5-1; j_gene: TRBJ2-1; d_gene: TRBD2
CDR3aa: CASSEGWDRPYNEQFF; CDR3nt: TGTGCCAGCAGTGAAGGGTGGGACAGGCCATACAATGAGCAGTTCTTC; abundance: NA; v_gene: TRBV6-1; j_gene: TRBJ2-1; d_gene: TRBD1
CDR3aa: CATSREQGFPSGYTF; CDR3nt: TGTGCCACCAGCAGAGAACAGGGATTCCCCTCTGGCTACACCTTC; abundance: NA; v_gene: TRBV15; j_gene: TRBJ1-2; d_gene: NA
CDR3aa: CASSVGHGRTDTQYF; CDR3nt: TGTGCCAGCTCAGTAGGACACGGAAGGACAGATACGCAGTATTTT; abundance: NA; v_gene: TRBV18; j_gene: TRBJ2-3; d_gene: NA
CDR3aa: CASAPGGGSQETQYF; CDR3nt: TGTGCCAGCGCCCCCGGCGGGGGCTCCCAAGAGACCCAGTACTTC; abundance: NA; v_gene: TRBV5-4; j_gene: TRBJ2-5; d_gene: NA
CDR3aa: CASSGQGAGKLFF; CDR3nt: TGTGCCAGCTCCGGACAGGGGGCAGGAAAACTGTTTTTT; abundance: NA; v_gene: TRBV2; j_gene: TRBJ1-4; d_gene: TRBD1
CDR3aa: CASSLAPGQGNNEQFF; CDR3nt: TGTGCCAGCAGCTTAGCCCCGGGACAGGGGAACAATGAGCAGTTCTTC; abundance: NA; v_gene: TRBV7-9; j_gene: TRBJ2-1; d_gene: TRBD1
CDR3aa: CASSYKLADNEQFF; CDR3nt: TGTGCCAGCAGTTACAAATTAGCGGACAATGAGCAGTTCTTC; abundance: once; v_gene: TRBV6-5; j_gene: TRBJ2-1; d_gene: NA
CDR3aa: CASSYEGQGAETQYF; CDR3nt: TGTGCCAGCAGTTACGAGGGACAGGGGGCGGAGACCCAGTACTTC; abundance: once; v_gene: TRBV6-5; j_gene: TRBJ2-5; d_gene: TRBD1
CDR3aa: CASRDSASGANVLTF; CDR3nt: TGTGCCAGTCGGGACAGTGCCTCTGGGGCCAACGTCCTGACTTTC; abundance: NA; v_gene: TRBV2; j_gene: TRBJ2-6; d_gene: TRBD1
CDR3aa: CASSPTGVSYGYTF; CDR3nt: TGTGCCAGCAGCCCGACAGGGGTTAGCTATGGCTACACCTTC; abundance: NA; v_gene: TRBV6-4; j_gene: TRBJ1-2; d_gene: TRBD1
CDR3aa: CASRIDGWDSPLHF; CDR3nt: TGCGCCAGCAGGATAGACGGGTGGGATTCACCCCTCCACTTT; abundance: NA; v_gene: TRBV5-1; j_gene: TRBJ1-6; d_gene: NA
CDR3aa: CASSEIETQYF; CDR3nt: TGTGCCAGCAGTGAGATAGAGACCCAGTACTTC; abundance: NA; v_gene: TRBV11-2; j_gene: TRBJ2-5; d_gene: NA